The rows below give T cell receptor beta chains drawn from one sample of a study of Ad26.COV2.S vaccination and SARS-CoV-2 variants. Clones were read by immunoSEQ multiplex PCR, and TCRdb kept only the in-frame ones, dropping some. The data hold around 300,000 clones, with roughly 89% observed a single time. The source was peripheral blood, collected in a trial of Ad26.COV2.S vaccine versus placebo. Receptors originate from a person between 18 and 60 years old who received the Ad26.COV2.S COVID-19 vaccine or a placebo. The CDR3 runs from the conserved cysteine through the conserved F or W. Each record gives: J gene, V gene, D gene, clone size, CDR3 protein, CDR3 DNA. D genes are given only for firm matches. A row's size may be missing; if present it is once, few, many or a size class.

J gene: TRBJ2-3; V gene: TRBV3-1/TRBV3-2; D gene: TRBD1; clone size: .; CDR3 protein: CASRIQGRTDTQYF; CDR3 DNA: TGTGCCAGCAGGATACAGGGGCGCACAGATACGCAGTATTTT
J gene: TRBJ1-5; V gene: TRBV7-9; D gene: .; clone size: .; CDR3 protein: CASSLGLNQPQHF; CDR3 DNA: TGTGCCAGCAGCCTAGGCCTAAATCAGCCCCAGCATTTT
J gene: TRBJ1-1; V gene: TRBV12-3/TRBV12-4; D gene: .; clone size: .; CDR3 protein: CAVPGGLNTEAFF; CDR3 DNA: TGTGCCGTACCGGGAGGACTGAACACTGAAGCTTTCTTT
J gene: TRBJ2-7; V gene: TRBV7-8; D gene: .; clone size: .; CDR3 protein: CASSARLGEYEQYF; CDR3 DNA: TGTGCCAGCAGCGCTCGATTGGGGGAATACGAGCAGTACTTC
J gene: TRBJ1-3; V gene: TRBV7-2; D gene: .; clone size: .; CDR3 protein: CASSLEGVGNTIYF; CDR3 DNA: TGTGCCAGCAGCTTGGAGGGGGTCGGAAACACCATATATTTT
J gene: TRBJ1-1; V gene: TRBV11-2; D gene: .; clone size: .; CDR3 protein: CASSSGGLGTEAFF; CDR3 DNA: TGTGCCAGCAGCTCCGGGGGGCTGGGCACTGAAGCTTTCTTT
J gene: TRBJ2-7; V gene: TRBV29-1; D gene: .; clone size: .; CDR3 protein: CSVGDTAYEQYF; CDR3 DNA: TGCAGCGTGGGGGACACAGCCTACGAGCAGTACTTC
J gene: TRBJ2-2; V gene: TRBV12-3/TRBV12-4; D gene: .; clone size: .; CDR3 protein: CASRGIRELFF; CDR3 DNA: TGTGCCAGCAGAGGGATCCGGGAGCTGTTTTTT
J gene: TRBJ1-2; V gene: TRBV7-9; D gene: TRBD1; clone size: .; CDR3 protein: CASSRQGIDYGYTF; CDR3 DNA: TGTGCCAGCAGCCGACAGGGAATCGACTATGGCTACACCTTC
J gene: TRBJ1-6; V gene: TRBV11-2; D gene: .; clone size: .; CDR3 protein: CASSLRGGNSPLHF; CDR3 DNA: TGTGCCAGCAGCTTACGGGGAGGCAATTCACCCCTCCACTTT
J gene: TRBJ2-3; V gene: TRBV19; D gene: .; clone size: .; CDR3 protein: CASSITGPSTDTQYF; CDR3 DNA: TGTGCCAGTAGTATAACCGGACCTAGCACAGATACGCAGTATTTT
J gene: TRBJ2-1; V gene: TRBV28; D gene: .; clone size: .; CDR3 protein: CASSFGGADMFYNEQFF; CDR3 DNA: TGTGCCAGCAGTTTTGGCGGGGCGGATATGTTCTACAATGAGCAGTTCTTC
J gene: TRBJ1-4; V gene: TRBV6-5; D gene: .; clone size: .; CDR3 protein: CASSTNRRTDEKLFF; CDR3 DNA: TGTGCCAGCAGTACGAACAGACGGACCGATGAAAAACTGTTTTTT
J gene: TRBJ2-7; V gene: TRBV2; D gene: .; clone size: .; CDR3 protein: CASSELSGSEQYF; CDR3 DNA: TGTGCCAGCAGTGAACTGTCCGGGTCCGAGCAGTACTTC
J gene: TRBJ1-4; V gene: TRBV15; D gene: TRBD1; clone size: .; CDR3 protein: CATSRYPGQGSLEEKLFF; CDR3 DNA: TGTGCCACCAGCAGGTACCCGGGACAGGGAAGCCTTGAGGAAAAACTGTTTTTT
J gene: TRBJ2-2; V gene: TRBV4-3; D gene: .; clone size: .; CDR3 protein: CASSQVPRQPTGELFF; CDR3 DNA: TGCGCCAGCAGCCAAGTACCCAGGCAACCCACCGGGGAGCTGTTTTTT
J gene: TRBJ2-7; V gene: TRBV5-1; D gene: .; clone size: .; CDR3 protein: CASSLSGVGATVQYF; CDR3 DNA: TGCGCCAGCAGCTTATCGGGGGTCGGGGCTACGGTGCAGTACTTC
J gene: TRBJ2-7; V gene: TRBV7-9; D gene: TRBD1; clone size: .; CDR3 protein: CASSSTIGTGPYEQYF; CDR3 DNA: TGTGCCAGCAGCTCGACGATCGGGACAGGACCCTACGAGCAGTACTTC
J gene: TRBJ2-3; V gene: TRBV7-9; D gene: .; clone size: .; CDR3 protein: CASSLAGSPLGRGTDTQYF; CDR3 DNA: TGTGCCAGCAGCTTAGCGGGGTCCCCCCTAGGGAGAGGCACAGATACGCAGTATTTT
J gene: TRBJ2-3; V gene: TRBV6-1; D gene: TRBD2; clone size: .; CDR3 protein: CASSELAGGSDTQYF; CDR3 DNA: TGTGCCAGCAGTGAATTAGCGGGAGGGTCAGATACGCAGTATTTT
J gene: TRBJ1-2; V gene: TRBV12-2; D gene: .; clone size: .; CDR3 protein: CASRLVSATNYGYTF; CDR3 DNA: TGTGCAAGTCGCTTAGTGTCCGCTACTAACTATGGCTACACCTTC
J gene: TRBJ1-2; V gene: TRBV7-2; D gene: .; clone size: .; CDR3 protein: CASSTGTPYGYTF; CDR3 DNA: TGTGCCAGCAGCACCGGGACCCCCTATGGCTACACCTTC
J gene: TRBJ1-5; V gene: TRBV11-3; D gene: .; clone size: .; CDR3 protein: CASSPMGQPQHF; CDR3 DNA: TGTGCCAGCAGCCCGATGGGCCAGCCCCAGCATTTT
J gene: TRBJ2-5; V gene: TRBV3-1/TRBV3-2; D gene: .; clone size: .; CDR3 protein: CASSQDPWVSGQETQYF; CDR3 DNA: TGTGCCAGCAGCCAAGACCCTTGGGTATCCGGACAAGAGACCCAGTACTTC
J gene: TRBJ2-1; V gene: TRBV14; D gene: .; clone size: .; CDR3 protein: CASSQAGAVNEQFF; CDR3 DNA: TGTGCCAGCAGCCAAGCGGGAGCAGTAAATGAGCAGTTCTTC
J gene: TRBJ1-4; V gene: TRBV7-8; D gene: .; clone size: once; CDR3 protein: CASSLALPGATNEKLFF; CDR3 DNA: TGTGCCAGCAGCTTAGCCCTTCCGGGGGCAACTAATGAAAAACTGTTTTTT
J gene: TRBJ1-4; V gene: TRBV12-3/TRBV12-4; D gene: TRBD1; clone size: .; CDR3 protein: CASSQDRGLFF; CDR3 DNA: TGTGCCAGCAGCCAGGACAGGGGACTGTTTTTT
J gene: TRBJ1-5; V gene: TRBV4-3; D gene: TRBD1; clone size: .; CDR3 protein: CASSQDEDRDSNQPQHF; CDR3 DNA: TGCGCCAGCAGCCAAGATGAGGACAGGGACTCCAATCAGCCCCAGCATTTT
J gene: TRBJ2-6; V gene: TRBV19; D gene: .; clone size: .; CDR3 protein: CASSISNSGANVLTF; CDR3 DNA: TGTGCCAGTAGTATATCAAACTCTGGGGCCAACGTCCTGACTTTC
J gene: TRBJ2-7; V gene: TRBV30; D gene: .; clone size: .; CDR3 protein: CAWSRTPDKGYEQYF; CDR3 DNA: TGTGCCTGGAGTCGAACCCCTGATAAGGGATACGAGCAGTACTTC
J gene: TRBJ2-7; V gene: TRBV4-1; D gene: TRBD2; clone size: .; CDR3 protein: CASSSPGLAGAYEQYF; CDR3 DNA: TGCGCCAGCAGCTCGCCGGGACTAGCGGGAGCCTACGAGCAGTACTTC
J gene: TRBJ1-2; V gene: TRBV5-8; D gene: .; clone size: few; CDR3 protein: CASSLRLTATLYGYTF; CDR3 DNA: TGTGCCAGCAGCTTACGATTGACGGCCACCCTCTATGGCTACACCTTC
J gene: TRBJ2-2; V gene: TRBV18; D gene: .; clone size: .; CDR3 protein: CASSLDSTGELFF; CDR3 DNA: TGTGCCAGCTCACTTGATAGCACCGGGGAGCTGTTTTTT
J gene: TRBJ2-7; V gene: TRBV7-9; D gene: .; clone size: .; CDR3 protein: CASSLYDEQYF; CDR3 DNA: TGTGCCAGCAGCTTATATGACGAGCAGTACTTC
J gene: TRBJ2-3; V gene: TRBV7-9; D gene: TRBD2; clone size: .; CDR3 protein: CASSLRPQRGLAGTDTQYF; CDR3 DNA: TGTGCCAGCAGCTTAAGGCCCCAAAGGGGACTAGCGGGCACAGATACGCAGTATTTT
J gene: TRBJ1-5; V gene: TRBV28; D gene: .; clone size: .; CDR3 protein: CASSLRGGNNQPQHF; CDR3 DNA: TGTGCCAGCAGTTTAAGAGGGGGAAACAATCAGCCCCAGCATTTT
J gene: TRBJ2-5; V gene: TRBV25-1; D gene: .; clone size: .; CDR3 protein: CATQHEETQYF; CDR3 DNA: TGTGCCACCCAACACGAGGAGACCCAGTACTTC
J gene: TRBJ2-7; V gene: TRBV10-2; D gene: .; clone size: few; CDR3 protein: CASSLAFYEQYF; CDR3 DNA: TGCGCCAGCAGCCTCGCGTTCTACGAGCAGTACTTC
J gene: TRBJ1-1; V gene: TRBV24-1; D gene: .; clone size: few; CDR3 protein: CATIQSHRNTEAFF; CDR3 DNA: TGTGCCACCATCCAGAGCCATAGGAACACTGAAGCTTTCTTT
J gene: TRBJ2-2; V gene: TRBV29-1; D gene: .; clone size: .; CDR3 protein: CSAGGAGELFF; CDR3 DNA: TGCAGCGCTGGGGGCGCCGGGGAGCTGTTTTTT
J gene: TRBJ1-3; V gene: TRBV18; D gene: .; clone size: .; CDR3 protein: CASSLWAPNSGNTIYF; CDR3 DNA: TGTGCCAGCTCACTGTGGGCCCCTAACTCTGGAAACACCATATATTTT
J gene: TRBJ2-5; V gene: TRBV5-5; D gene: .; clone size: .; CDR3 protein: CASSLSRSRETQYF; CDR3 DNA: TGTGCCAGCAGCTTGAGCAGGTCGAGGGAGACCCAGTACTTC
J gene: TRBJ2-7; V gene: TRBV19; D gene: .; clone size: .; CDR3 protein: CASSIPGTGYEQYF; CDR3 DNA: TGTGCCAGTAGTATACCCGGGACCGGCTACGAGCAGTACTTC
J gene: TRBJ2-2; V gene: TRBV5-1; D gene: TRBD1; clone size: .; CDR3 protein: CASSLGGDRNTGELFF; CDR3 DNA: TGCGCCAGCAGCTTGGGTGGGGACAGGAACACCGGGGAGCTGTTTTTT
J gene: TRBJ1-1; V gene: TRBV18; D gene: .; clone size: .; CDR3 protein: CASTLSANTEAFF; CDR3 DNA: TGTGCCAGCACGCTTTCGGCGAACACTGAAGCTTTCTTT
J gene: TRBJ2-1; V gene: TRBV13; D gene: .; clone size: once; CDR3 protein: CASSFLGGSYNEQFF; CDR3 DNA: TGTGCCAGCAGCTTTTTAGGGGGATCTTACAATGAGCAGTTCTTC
J gene: TRBJ2-7; V gene: TRBV29-1; D gene: TRBD1; clone size: .; CDR3 protein: CSVEVGQGYEQYF; CDR3 DNA: TGCAGCGTTGAAGTGGGACAGGGCTACGAGCAGTACTTC
J gene: TRBJ2-1; V gene: TRBV11-2; D gene: .; clone size: .; CDR3 protein: CASSLAGSDNEQFF; CDR3 DNA: TGTGCCAGCAGCTTAGCGGGAAGCGACAATGAGCAGTTCTTC
J gene: TRBJ2-7; V gene: TRBV19; D gene: .; clone size: .; CDR3 protein: CASSIEASSYEQYF; CDR3 DNA: TGTGCCAGTAGTATAGAGGCATCCTCCTACGAGCAGTACTTC
J gene: TRBJ2-5; V gene: TRBV6-5; D gene: .; clone size: .; CDR3 protein: CASSYGAYETQYF; CDR3 DNA: TGTGCCAGCAGTTACGGGGCGTATGAGACCCAGTACTTC
J gene: TRBJ2-7; V gene: TRBV28; D gene: .; clone size: .; CDR3 protein: CASSLGTSGYEQYF; CDR3 DNA: TGTGCCAGCAGCCTCGGGACCAGTGGCTACGAGCAGTACTTC
J gene: TRBJ2-7; V gene: TRBV27; D gene: TRBD1; clone size: .; CDR3 protein: CASSPPGQGTYEQYF; CDR3 DNA: TGTGCCAGCAGTCCGCCGGGACAGGGGACGTACGAGCAGTACTTC
J gene: TRBJ2-1; V gene: TRBV13; D gene: .; clone size: .; CDR3 protein: CASSLRAGVYNEQFF; CDR3 DNA: TGTGCCAGCAGCTTAAGGGCTGGAGTTTACAATGAGCAGTTCTTC
J gene: TRBJ1-2; V gene: TRBV29-1; D gene: TRBD1; clone size: once; CDR3 protein: CSAAGQGVSRDGYTF; CDR3 DNA: TGCAGCGCGGCGGGACAGGGGGTATCAAGGGATGGCTACACCTTC
J gene: TRBJ2-1; V gene: TRBV6-6; D gene: TRBD1; clone size: .; CDR3 protein: CASTRGQGAQEQFF; CDR3 DNA: TGTGCCAGCACCCGAGGACAGGGGGCGCAAGAGCAGTTCTTC
J gene: TRBJ2-5; V gene: TRBV2; D gene: .; clone size: .; CDR3 protein: CASSASEQETQYF; CDR3 DNA: TGTGCCAGCAGTGCTAGCGAACAAGAGACCCAGTACTTC
J gene: TRBJ2-7; V gene: TRBV11-2; D gene: .; clone size: once; CDR3 protein: CASSLLNPTYEQYF; CDR3 DNA: TGTGCCAGCAGCTTACTAAATCCAACCTACGAGCAGTACTTC